This TCR beta chain was found in a study of T-cell reconstitution after alpha-beta-depleted transplantation in children (dated by TCRdb to 2015 to 2016). In terms of the full investigation: Using TCR repertoire profiling, the study followed T-cell immune reconstitution in a quantitative way in children after TCRalphabeta/CD19-depleted allogeneic hematopoietic cell transplantation.

Reading from cysteine to phenylalanine, the CDR3 counts 15 amino acids. This entry keeps only the CDR3 DNA: 45 bases, framed from base 1. The trim is 1 base for V and 9 bases for J, with a gap of 13 bases between the germline ends. Based on the germline V gene, the CDR1 and CDR2 sequences are LGHNA and YSLEER. Library creation used PCR. The reads were generated on an Illumina HiSeq 2500. TCR libraries were prepared with molecular barcoding, using unique molecular identifiers to normalize TCRbeta repertoire quantification. TCRdb reworked the public reads: Q25 trimming with fastp, MiXCR clone assembly, productive beta chains retained. Every entry covers one CDR3 protein and lists the most common genes and DNA from its rows. For this sample there are around 680,000 distinct CDR3 sequences; over 15% appear just once. The biggest ten clones account for around 0.96% of the sample. On this clonotype: Its binding antigen is unknown. Qualities for individual bases were not recorded, and no much larger clone is one base off.

The sequence links TRBV4-3 to TRBJ1-6, with an unclear D gene assignment. The sample was PBMCs from the stem cell graft donor, taken from the stem cell graft. This clonotype originated in a human donor who donated a stem cell graft to a child with acute myeloid leukemia. At the DNA level, the sequence is TGCGCCAGCAGCCAAGCGGGGATCCCGAGTTCACCCCTCCACTTT. It translates as CASSQAGIPSSPLHF.